This TCR beta chain was found in a study of T-cell reconstitution after alpha-beta-depleted transplantation in children. Regarding the study as a whole: Diversity of TCRbeta at day 60 was high in some patients, arising from surviving recipient T cells and thymic progenitors. There were reportedly several hundred expanded graft clones from which alpha-beta T cells came about two months after transplant. The main origin of T-cell counts and diversity one year after transplant was newly produced T cells.

Unique molecular identifiers were incorporated into the prepared TCRbeta library. TCRdb itself ran the PCR reads through MiXCR, one entry per CDR3 protein. The sample has over 45,000 distinct CDR3 sequences; over 4.5% are singletons. On this clonotype itself: Its specificity is unknown. A much more abundant neighbour one base away suggests this may be a read error.

Trimming took 4 bases from V and 4 from J, leaving 14 bases between them. CDR1 LGHDT and CDR2 YNNKEL come from the germline V gene (reference sequence). The length of the CDR3 is 15 residues. This chain uses TRBV3-1 with TRBJ2-1, with a possible D match to TRBD2 (6 bases). The TCR sequence derives from a female patient aged 2-9 years who had a stem cell transplant for aplastic anemia, so the T cells may come from the graft donor. The specimen comprised PBMCs, mostly from graft donor cells, sampled 60 days after TCRalphabeta/CD19-depleted stem cell transplant. CDR3 sequence (DNA): TGTGCCAGCAGCCCTTCCTCTAGCGTGTACAATGAGCAGTTCTTC. Its translation is CASSPSSSVYNEQFF.